Listed below are T cell receptor beta chains from one sample, sequenced in a study of post-analysis software for immune sequencing data. TCRdb re-derived calls from the PCR reads in MiXCR, one entry per CDR3 protein. Of roughly 570,000 distinct CDR3 sequences in the sample, roughly 34% are singletons; the top ten hold less than 6%. The sequenced sample consisted of blood. The receptors were sampled from a girl aged 2-17 years with multiple sclerosis. Both conserved end residues are part of each CDR3. A D gene is named only where the DNA matches it firmly. Rows may omit the clone size; those that give it use once, few, many or a size class.

clone_size | j_call | v_call | d_call | cdr3_aa | cdr3_nt
. | TRBJ1-5 | TRBV29-1 | TRBD1 | CSVGDRDQPQHF | TGCAGCGTTGGGGACAGAGATCAGCCCCAGCATTTT
few | TRBJ2-7 | TRBV7-2 | TRBD1 | CASSRPGTGTYEQYF | TGTGCCAGCAGCCGCCCAGGGACAGGGACCTACGAGCAGTACTTC
many | TRBJ2-7 | TRBV11-2 | TRBD2 | CASSLGGGLSGRVEQYF | TGTGCCAGCAGCTTGGGTGGTGGTCTCTCCGGGAGGGTCGAGCAGTACTTC
. | TRBJ1-2 | TRBV25-1 | . | CASSELGQGGGYTF | TGTGCCAGCAGTGAATTGGGGCAGGGCGGTGGCTACACCTTC
few | TRBJ1-2 | TRBV6-5 | . | CASSPHPGRIYGYTF | TGTGCCAGCAGTCCCCACCCAGGACGTATCTATGGCTACACCTTC
. | TRBJ2-3 | TRBV27 | . | CASFLGGYPTSTDTQYF | TGTGCCAGCTTCCTAGGGGGGTATCCGACTAGCACAGATACGCAGTATTTT
. | TRBJ2-3 | TRBV5-1 | TRBD2 | CASSPRGLAGHTGTQYF | TGCGCCAGCAGCCCAAGGGGACTAGCGGGCCACACAGGTACGCAGTATTTT
few | TRBJ2-1 | TRBV20-1 | . | CSARGDPRAKNEQFF | TGCAGTGCTAGGGGTGACCCTAGGGCCAAAAATGAGCAGTTCTTC
many | TRBJ1-4 | TRBV20-1 | . | CSAGDVGEKLFF | TGCAGTGCCGGAGATGTGGGTGAAAAACTGTTTTTT
. | TRBJ2-7 | TRBV18 | . | CASSSGTLTYEQYF | TGTGCCAGCTCATCCGGGACACTGACCTACGAGCAGTACTTC
few | TRBJ2-2 | TRBV10-3 | . | CAISPQDRNTGELFF | TGTGCCATCAGTCCCCAAGACAGAAACACCGGGGAGCTGTTTTTT
few | TRBJ2-6 | TRBV7-3 | . | CASSLSGAGANVLTF | TGTGCCAGCAGCTTAAGCGGTGCAGGGGCCAACGTCCTGACTTTC
. | TRBJ2-3 | TRBV4-1 | . | CASSLTRPPTDTQYF | TGCGCCAGCAGCCTGACTAGGCCTCCCACAGATACGCAGTATTTT
few | TRBJ2-5 | TRBV3-1 | . | CASSQQGLISYF | TGTGCCAGCAGCCAGCAAGGACTGATATCGTACTTC
. | TRBJ1-2 | TRBV20-1 | TRBD1 | CSAAPDRGYGYTF | TGCAGTGCTGCCCCGGACAGGGGATATGGCTACACCTTC
. | TRBJ1-5 | TRBV14 | . | CASSQDPAQPQHF | TGTGCCAGCAGCCAAGATCCGGCCCAGCCCCAGCATTTT
few | TRBJ2-7 | TRBV27 | TRBD2 | CASGTSGSYEQYF | TGTGCCAGCGGGACTAGCGGTTCCTACGAGCAGTACTTC
. | TRBJ2-1 | TRBV3-1 | TRBD2 | CASSRDGRGAYNEQFF | TGTGCCAGCAGCCGAGACGGGCGGGGGGCCTACAATGAGCAGTTCTTC
. | TRBJ2-5 | TRBV15 | . | CATSRNRGESSQETQYF | TGTGCCACCAGCAGAAATAGGGGGGAGTCTAGCCAAGAGACCCAGTACTTC
. | TRBJ2-5 | TRBV6-5 | TRBD2 | CASSYASSGGYQETQYF | TGTGCCAGCAGTTACGCCTCTAGCGGGGGGTACCAAGAGACCCAGTACTTC
. | TRBJ2-1 | TRBV3-1 | . | CASSQDVGSPWGNEQFF | TGTGCCAGCAGCCAAGATGTAGGGAGCCCTTGGGGTAATGAGCAGTTCTTC
. | TRBJ2-7 | TRBV10-1 | . | CASSGSTLGEQYF | TGCGCCAGCAGTGGATCGACCCTAGGAGAGCAGTACTTC
. | TRBJ1-2 | TRBV18 | . | CASSPSGEATGDTF | TGTGCCAGCTCACCATCAGGGGAGGCTACTGGTGACACCTTC
. | TRBJ2-4 | TRBV12-3/TRBV12-4 | . | CASSRRGLAKNIQYF | TGTGCCAGCAGTCGGCGGGGATTAGCCAAAAACATTCAGTACTTC
. | TRBJ2-7 | TRBV5-1 | TRBD1 | CASSIGTAASYEQYF | TGCGCCAGCAGCATCGGGACAGCCGCCTCCTATGAGCAGTACTTC
. | TRBJ2-1 | TRBV20-1 | TRBD1 | CSARITGGLNNEQFF | TGCAGTGCTAGGATTACAGGGGGCCTTAACAATGAGCAGTTCTTC
. | TRBJ1-2 | TRBV4-1 | . | CASSQDYGGSPGYTF | TGCGCCAGCAGCCAAGATTATGGGGGATCTCCTGGCTACACCTTC
once | TRBJ2-7 | TRBV29-1 | . | CSIRDISNSYEQYF | TGCAGCATCCGGGACATCTCTAATTCCTACGAGCAGTACTTC
few | TRBJ1-2 | TRBV29-1 | . | CSVVFQGIHYGYTF | TGCAGCGTTGTTTTCCAGGGTATACACTATGGCTACACCTTC
few | TRBJ2-3 | TRBV11-3 | . | CASSLGVNTQYF | TGTGCCAGCAGCTTAGGGGTGAATACGCAGTATTTT
few | TRBJ2-1 | TRBV5-1 | TRBD1 | CASRAGGYNEQFF | TGCGCCAGCAGGGCAGGGGGTTACAATGAGCAGTTCTTC
. | TRBJ2-3 | TRBV5-1 | . | CASSLEPGYSTDTQYF | TGCGCCAGCAGCTTGGAACCGGGATATAGCACAGATACGCAGTATTTT
many | TRBJ1-1 | TRBV24-1 | . | CATSDSPFLNTEAFF | TGTGCCACCAGTGATTCGCCTTTCCTGAACACTGAAGCTTTCTTT
once | TRBJ2-5 | TRBV20-1 | . | CSARDGASDQETQYF | TGCAGTGCTAGAGATGGGGCGTCCGACCAAGAGACCCAGTACTTC
. | TRBJ2-3 | TRBV2 | . | CASIEYGASTDTQYF | TGTGCCAGCATCGAGTACGGGGCTAGCACAGATACGCAGTATTTT
. | TRBJ2-7 | TRBV6-5 | TRBD2 | CASSLGGEASYEQYF | TGTGCCAGCAGTCTGGGGGGGGAGGCTTCCTACGAGCAGTACTTC
. | TRBJ2-1 | TRBV5-5 | TRBD1 | CASSIPGQGRNEQFF | TGTGCCAGCAGCATTCCGGGACAGGGTCGAAATGAGCAGTTCTTC
few | TRBJ2-4 | TRBV5-1 | . | CASSLSGRERNIQYF | TGCGCCAGCAGCTTGTCAGGAAGGGAGCGAAACATTCAGTACTTC
many | TRBJ2-6 | TRBV12-3/TRBV12-4 | TRBD1 | CASSPLQGLSGANVLTF | TGTGCCAGCAGTCCCTTACAGGGGCTGTCTGGGGCCAACGTCCTGACTTTC
. | TRBJ1-1 | TRBV12-3/TRBV12-4 | . | CASSLTRSRAFF | TGTGCCAGCAGTTTAACTCGAAGTCGAGCTTTCTTT
. | TRBJ2-5 | TRBV24-1 | TRBD1 | CATSGGTGQETQYF | TGTGCCACCAGTGGGGGGACAGGGCAGGAGACCCAGTACTTC
. | TRBJ1-1 | TRBV3-1 | . | CASSQGGWGTEAFF | TGTGCCAGCAGCCAAGGAGGATGGGGGACTGAAGCTTTCTTT
. | TRBJ1-2 | TRBV20-1 | . | CSASKDLYGYTF | TGCAGTGCTAGCAAGGACCTCTATGGCTACACCTTC
. | TRBJ1-2 | TRBV5-1 | TRBD1 | CASSLGQGYDYTF | TGCGCCAGCAGCTTGGGACAGGGCTATGACTACACCTTC
few | TRBJ2-5 | TRBV28 | . | CASSERSGETQYF | TGTGCCAGCAGTGAACGATCCGGAGAGACCCAGTACTTC
once | TRBJ2-5 | TRBV20-1 | TRBD1 | CSARPRRDRIQQETQYF | TGCAGTGCTAGGCCCCGGAGGGACAGGATTCAGCAAGAGACCCAGTACTTC
. | TRBJ2-5 | TRBV20-1 | . | CSAMELPQETQYF | TGCAGTGCTATGGAGCTACCCCAAGAGACCCAGTACTTC
. | TRBJ2-7 | TRBV3-1 | . | CASSLAGTRTYEQYF | TGTGCCAGCAGCCTGGCCGGGACTCGGACCTACGAGCAGTACTTC
. | TRBJ2-3 | TRBV20-1 | TRBD2 | CSASSLAADTDTQYF | TGCAGTGCTAGCTCGCTAGCGGCAGACACAGATACGCAGTATTTT
. | TRBJ2-1 | TRBV20-1 | TRBD2 | CSARLAGAYEQFF | TGCAGTGCCAGACTAGCGGGGGCCTATGAGCAGTTCTTC
many | TRBJ2-7 | TRBV6-2/TRBV6-3 | . | CASSYRGTATYYEQYF | TGTGCCAGCAGTTACCGGGGGACAGCGACCTACTACGAGCAGTACTTC
. | TRBJ2-5 | TRBV12-3/TRBV12-4 | . | CASWGREETQYF | TGTGCCAGCTGGGGGAGAGAAGAGACCCAGTACTTC
. | TRBJ1-2 | TRBV7-8 | . | CASSLYSGGYTF | TGTGCCAGTAGCTTATATTCGGGCGGCTACACCTTC
few | TRBJ1-1 | TRBV20-1 | . | CSAPLNRGPSTEAFF | TGCAGTGCTCCTTTGAACCGAGGACCCTCCACTGAAGCTTTCTTT
few | TRBJ2-1 | TRBV3-1 | TRBD2 | CASNKRGWDNEQFF | TGTGCCAGCAACAAGCGGGGGTGGGACAATGAGCAGTTCTTC
few | TRBJ2-3 | TRBV20-1 | . | CSAGTASTDTQYF | TGCAGTGCCGGGACTGCTAGCACAGATACGCAGTATTTT
. | TRBJ1-5 | TRBV20-1 | TRBD1 | CSAATGTNQPQHF | TGCAGTGCGGCGACAGGGACCAATCAGCCCCAGCATTTT
. | TRBJ2-1 | TRBV20-1 | . | CSAGGGVYNEQFF | TGCAGTGCGGGCGGGGGCGTGTACAATGAGCAGTTCTTC
few | TRBJ2-3 | TRBV6-6 | TRBD2 | CASSFLAGEQYF | TGTGCCAGCAGTTTTCTAGCGGGGGAGCAGTATTTT